The clone carrying this TCR beta chain was picked up a small number of times. Antigen specificity is unknown. This CDR3 has 15 residues. V was trimmed by 4 bases and J by 1 base, leaving 16 bases between them. Germline V gene data show CDR1 as DFQATT and CDR2 as SNEGSKA (reference sequence). This sample is part of a study of CD8 T cells in ankylosing spondylitis. TCRdb fed the 5' RACE reads into MiXCR, producing one record per CDR3 protein. The sample contains more than 650,000 distinct CDR3 sequences, 12% of which appear only once. The study, taken as a whole, reports: Reactive arthritis synovial fluid and blood previously showed some of these motif variants. Disease-associated clonotypes exhibited CD8+ identity and were relatively infrequent in peripheral blood. One TCR beta motif, made up of 7 or 8 highly homologous variants, appeared characteristic of ankylosing spondylitis blood.

Sequenced material: blood, either unsorted or a sorted T cell fraction (not recorded which). This TCR came from a male donor with ankylosing spondylitis. The genes are TRBV20-1 and TRBJ2-5; D is perhaps TRBD1 or TRBD2 (5 bases each). CDR3 loop: CSAKRGARPQETQYF. CDR3 DNA: TGCAGTGCTAAGAGGGGAGCCCGACCCCAAGAGACCCAGTACTTC.